Listed below are T cell receptor beta chains from one sample, sequenced in a study of blood T cell repertoires in COVID-19. TCRdb's table, derived via immunoSEQ multiplex PCR, lists solely in-frame clones and lacks some. The table records about 70,000 clones, about 85% of them present only once. Sequences were obtained from peripheral blood. These TCRs come from a man at least 80 years old with acute or convalescent COVID-19. CDR3s include the opening cysteine and the closing phenylalanine or tryptophan. Each record gives: V gene, clone size, D gene, J gene, CDR3 protein, CDR3 DNA. The D gene is left open where the match is weak. Expanded clones get a size class; other rows say once, few or many, or leave the size out.

>TRBV9|NA|NA|TRBJ1-3
CASSPHTGHSGNTIYF
TGTGCCAGCAGCCCCCACACAGGGCATTCCGGAAACACCATATATTTT
>TRBV18|NA|NA|TRBJ1-2
CASSPDRAYGYTF
TGTGCCAGCTCACCGGACAGAGCCTATGGCTACACCTTC
>TRBV30|NA|TRBD2|TRBJ2-7
CAWSPSGTLYEQYF
TGTGCCTGGAGCCCTAGCGGGACGCTCTACGAGCAGTACTTC
>TRBV10-2|few|TRBD2|TRBJ2-1
CASTHRRFGTSGDNEQFF
TGCGCCAGCACACACAGACGGTTCGGGACTAGCGGGGACAATGAGCAGTTCTTC
>TRBV6-4|NA|NA|TRBJ1-1
CASSAGPRGEAFF
TGTGCCAGCAGTGCAGGGCCGCGGGGTGAAGCTTTCTTT
>TRBV10-3|NA|NA|TRBJ2-5
CASAPRAQGETQYF
TGTGCCTCCGCTCCCAGGGCCCAGGGGGAGACCCAGTACTTC
>TRBV7-2|NA|TRBD1|TRBJ1-5
CASSLNRGGNLGNQPQHF
TGTGCCAGCAGCTTAAACAGGGGAGGAAACTTGGGGAATCAGCCCCAGCATTTT
>TRBV7-8|NA|TRBD1|TRBJ2-1
CASSLGGTGRNEQFF
TGTGCCAGCAGCTTAGGAGGGACAGGGAGGAATGAGCAGTTCTTC
>TRBV3-1/TRBV3-2|NA|NA|TRBJ2-2
CASSPFRGSVLTGELFF
TGTGCCAGCAGCCCCTTCAGGGGAAGTGTGCTCACAGGGGAGCTGTTTTTT
>TRBV5-1|NA|NA|TRBJ1-1
CASSWTGQSEAFF
TGCGCCAGCAGCTGGACGGGACAAAGTGAGGCTTTCTTT
>TRBV5-1|NA|TRBD1|TRBJ1-5
CASSLTTGAQPQHF
TGCGCCAGCAGCTTGACGACAGGGGCTCAGCCCCAGCATTTT